This T cell receptor beta chain is from a study of blood T cell repertoires in COVID-19. Across the study: Both acute and convalescent COVID-19 samples were obtained from the United States, Italy and Spain. T cells, B-cell-depleted T cells, or PBMCs provided the cDNA or gDNA that served as material.

Germline-derived CDR1 and CDR2 are MNHNY and SVGAGI (reference sequence). J was trimmed by 0 bases and V by 8 bases; bases with no gene match: 3. The CDR3 covers 13 residues. About this clone: This sample also contains other DNA sequences that code for the same CDR3.

In the study's own analysis: Amplification of reference gene primers was used by the study to estimate nucleated cell counts. TCRdb's copy holds only in-frame clones and misses some; the assay was immunoSEQ multiplex PCR. V and J calls and clone size follow that table, whereas D and trimming were derived from the DNA. The sample includes about 300,000 clones, around 86% seen only once; the top ten take about an eighth. This chain joins TRBV6-6 and TRBJ2-7; 8 positions match TRBD2. The sequence was collected from a human donor in a cohort sampled during active COVID-19. The sample comprised peripheral blood. CDR3 loop: CASGTSGSYEQYF. CDR3 in DNA: TGTGCCAGCGGCACTAGCGGCTCCTACGAGCAGTACTTC.